This section outlines one T cell receptor beta chain sequence together with its context. A read error is possible here, since a much larger clone lies one base away. This entry is derived from a study of T cell repertoires in cytomegalovirus infection. Using its own MiXCR run on the reads, TCRdb lists one record per CDR3 protein. The sample includes 310,000 or so distinct CDR3 sequences, around 9.6% of them seen just once. The V gene's germline CDR1 is SQVTM and CDR2 ANQGSEA. The CDR3 runs to 10 residues. The sequence came from a human donor in good health (CMV status not recorded). Some clones in this sample may be carry-over from other donors' samples. Sequenced sample: PBMCs. The chain employs TRBV29-1 and TRBJ1-1; D remains ambiguous. CDR3 in DNA: TGCAGCGTCTGGGGTTCAGAAGCTTGCTTT. Amino acids: CSVWGSEACF.